The rows below give T cell receptor beta chains drawn from one sample of a study of blood T cell repertoires in COVID-19. Profiling relied on immunoSEQ multiplex PCR, and the TCRdb table lists in-frame clones only, not all of them. The sample lists hundreds of thousands of clones, approximately 82% occurring once. The sequencing input was peripheral blood. The source of these receptors is a woman of 80 years or more with acute or convalescent COVID-19. The CDR3 runs from the conserved cysteine through the conserved F or W. The order of the fields is CDR3 DNA, CDR3 protein, J gene, CDR3 length, V gene, clone size, D gene. The D gene is left open where the match is weak. Size is stated for part of the rows, as once, few or many counts, or as a class when the clone is expanded.

CDR3 DNA: TGTGCCAGCAGCGTAATCGCGGGAGAGGGTAATGAGCAGTTCTTC; CDR3 protein: CASSVIAGEGNEQFF; J gene: TRBJ2-1; CDR3 length: 15; V gene: TRBV9; clone size: .; D gene: TRBD2
CDR3 DNA: TGTGCCAGCAGCAAGGACAGGGGGAGGACCGGGGAGCTGTTTTTT; CDR3 protein: CASSKDRGRTGELFF; J gene: TRBJ2-2; CDR3 length: 15; V gene: TRBV7-8; clone size: .; D gene: TRBD1
CDR3 DNA: TGTGCCAGCAGTTACTCCGGGCAGGGGAATGAAAAACTGTTTTTT; CDR3 protein: CASSYSGQGNEKLFF; J gene: TRBJ1-4; CDR3 length: 15; V gene: TRBV6-2/TRBV6-3; clone size: .; D gene: .
CDR3 DNA: TGTGCCAGCGGGTTCGGGGGGATCAGCACAGATACGCAGTATTTT; CDR3 protein: CASGFGGISTDTQYF; J gene: TRBJ2-3; CDR3 length: 15; V gene: TRBV9; clone size: .; D gene: TRBD2
CDR3 DNA: TGTGCCAGCAGTTTGGCGGACAGGGCTCGCAATCAGCCCCAGCATTTT; CDR3 protein: CASSLADRARNQPQHF; J gene: TRBJ1-5; CDR3 length: 16; V gene: TRBV28; clone size: .; D gene: TRBD1
CDR3 DNA: TGCGCCAGCAGCGACGCGGGGTCTGGAAACACCATATATTTT; CDR3 protein: CASSDAGSGNTIYF; J gene: TRBJ1-3; CDR3 length: 14; V gene: TRBV5-1; clone size: few; D gene: .
CDR3 DNA: TGTGCCAGCAGAACCCCGTTGGGGGGGGACTTCAATTCACCCCTCCACTTT; CDR3 protein: CASRTPLGGDFNSPLHF; J gene: TRBJ1-6; CDR3 length: 17; V gene: TRBV28; clone size: once; D gene: .
CDR3 DNA: TGTGCCAGTAGAGGTATGACTAGCCGCTCGGATGGGGATGAGCAGTTCTTC; CDR3 protein: CASRGMTSRSDGDEQFF; J gene: TRBJ2-1; CDR3 length: 17; V gene: TRBV19; clone size: .; D gene: TRBD2
CDR3 DNA: TGTGCCAGCAGTCTAATTCGTGGGCGGGGAAACACTGAAGCTTTCTTT; CDR3 protein: CASSLIRGRGNTEAFF; J gene: TRBJ1-1; CDR3 length: 16; V gene: TRBV7-9; clone size: once; D gene: .
CDR3 DNA: TGTGCCAGCAGCCAAGATAGGACTAGCGGGAGTTTCGAGACCCAGTACTTC; CDR3 protein: CASSQDRTSGSFETQYF; J gene: TRBJ2-5; CDR3 length: 17; V gene: TRBV4-2; clone size: .; D gene: TRBD2
CDR3 DNA: TGCGCCAGCAACTTGCCTCAGAGCGGTAGCACAGATACGCAGTATTTT; CDR3 protein: CASNLPQSGSTDTQYF; J gene: TRBJ2-3; CDR3 length: 16; V gene: TRBV5-1; clone size: .; D gene: .
CDR3 DNA: TGTGCCAGCAGCCAAGATACAGGAACTGGGGCCAACGTCCTGACTTTC; CDR3 protein: CASSQDTGTGANVLTF; J gene: TRBJ2-6; CDR3 length: 16; V gene: TRBV3-1/TRBV3-2; clone size: .; D gene: .
CDR3 DNA: TGTGCCAGCTCACCCCTGGACAGGCCCCAACTTAACATGAACACTGAAGCTTTCTTT; CDR3 protein: CASSPLDRPQLNMNTEAFF; J gene: TRBJ1-1; CDR3 length: 19; V gene: TRBV18; clone size: once; D gene: TRBD1
CDR3 DNA: TGTGCCACCAGCACCAGACTAGCGGGAGGCTGGGAGCAGTTCTTC; CDR3 protein: CATSTRLAGGWEQFF; J gene: TRBJ2-1; CDR3 length: 15; V gene: TRBV15; clone size: .; D gene: TRBD2
CDR3 DNA: TGTGCCAGCAGCTTCACCCAGGGTGCGTCCTACGAGCAGTACTTC; CDR3 protein: CASSFTQGASYEQYF; J gene: TRBJ2-7; CDR3 length: 15; V gene: TRBV6-5; clone size: many; D gene: .
CDR3 DNA: TGTGCCAGTAGTATTACAGTTACTAATGAAAAACTGTTTTTT; CDR3 protein: CASSITVTNEKLFF; J gene: TRBJ1-4; CDR3 length: 14; V gene: TRBV19; clone size: .; D gene: .
CDR3 DNA: TGTGCCAGCAGTGATCAAATAGGCGGGAGCTCCTACGAGCAGTACTTC; CDR3 protein: CASSDQIGGSSYEQYF; J gene: TRBJ2-7; CDR3 length: 16; V gene: TRBV6-1; clone size: .; D gene: TRBD2
CDR3 DNA: TGTGCCAGCAGTGAATGGCTAGCGGTTTACAATGAGCAGTTCTTC; CDR3 protein: CASSEWLAVYNEQFF; J gene: TRBJ2-1; CDR3 length: 15; V gene: TRBV6-1; clone size: few; D gene: TRBD2
CDR3 DNA: TGCGCCAGCGGTCCTCGGGGGTTACGCGACGACAATGAGCAGTTCTTC; CDR3 protein: CASGPRGLRDDNEQFF; J gene: TRBJ2-1; CDR3 length: 16; V gene: TRBV5-1; clone size: .; D gene: .
CDR3 DNA: TGTGCCAGCAGTGGGCAGCATAGCAATCAGCCCCAGCATTTT; CDR3 protein: CASSGQHSNQPQHF; J gene: TRBJ1-5; CDR3 length: 14; V gene: TRBV6-2/TRBV6-3; clone size: .; D gene: .
CDR3 DNA: TGCGCCAGCAGCCCGGGGGACAGTAGCAATCAGCCCCAGCATTTT; CDR3 protein: CASSPGDSSNQPQHF; J gene: TRBJ1-5; CDR3 length: 15; V gene: TRBV5-1; clone size: .; D gene: TRBD1
CDR3 DNA: TGTGCCAGCAGCTTAGCCGGAGCAGGGGGCGCGGAGACCCAGTACTTC; CDR3 protein: CASSLAGAGGAETQYF; J gene: TRBJ2-5; CDR3 length: 16; V gene: TRBV7-6; clone size: .; D gene: TRBD1
CDR3 DNA: TGTGCCAGCTCACCACTCTCGGCTAGCGGGAGGCTCCAGGGAAGCACAGATACGCAGTATTTT; CDR3 protein: CASSPLSASGRLQGSTDTQYF; J gene: TRBJ2-3; CDR3 length: 21; V gene: TRBV18; clone size: .; D gene: TRBD2
CDR3 DNA: TGTGCCAGCAGCCAAGATTGGGGACAGGACTATGGCTACACCTTC; CDR3 protein: CASSQDWGQDYGYTF; J gene: TRBJ1-2; CDR3 length: 15; V gene: TRBV4-2; clone size: .; D gene: TRBD1
CDR3 DNA: TGTGCCAGCAGCTCAGGGTTGGCCCAGTACTTC; CDR3 protein: CASSSGLAQYF; J gene: TRBJ2-5; CDR3 length: 11; V gene: TRBV7-9; clone size: .; D gene: .
CDR3 DNA: TGCGCCAGCAGCCAAGGATATGGTCGAGATTTCTATGGCTACACCTTC; CDR3 protein: CASSQGYGRDFYGYTF; J gene: TRBJ1-2; CDR3 length: 16; V gene: TRBV4-1; clone size: .; D gene: .
CDR3 DNA: TGTGCCAGCAGCCGGGGGGCGGGAGGAAGCACCGGGGAGCTGTTTTTT; CDR3 protein: CASSRGAGGSTGELFF; J gene: TRBJ2-2; CDR3 length: 16; V gene: TRBV5-4; clone size: .; D gene: TRBD2
CDR3 DNA: TGTGCCAGCAGGGGACTAGCGGGATTGTACGAGCAGTACTTC; CDR3 protein: CASRGLAGLYEQYF; J gene: TRBJ2-7; CDR3 length: 14; V gene: TRBV5-6; clone size: .; D gene: TRBD2
CDR3 DNA: TGTGCCAGCAGCCAAGAACAGGGAACTAATGAAAAACTGTTTTTT; CDR3 protein: CASSQEQGTNEKLFF; J gene: TRBJ1-4; CDR3 length: 15; V gene: TRBV4-2; clone size: .; D gene: .
CDR3 DNA: TGTGCCAGCAGCCCGCGTCCCCGCGGCCAAGAGACCCAGTACTTC; CDR3 protein: CASSPRPRGQETQYF; J gene: TRBJ2-5; CDR3 length: 15; V gene: TRBV7-2; clone size: .; D gene: .
CDR3 DNA: TGTGCCAGCAGCCACCCGGACCTACGGGGGGAGACCCAGTACTTC; CDR3 protein: CASSHPDLRGETQYF; J gene: TRBJ2-5; CDR3 length: 15; V gene: TRBV3-1/TRBV3-2; clone size: .; D gene: .
CDR3 DNA: TGTGCCAGCTTAAAGACAGGGGACCCGAACACCGGGGAGCTGTTTTTT; CDR3 protein: CASLKTGDPNTGELFF; J gene: TRBJ2-2; CDR3 length: 16; V gene: TRBV18; clone size: .; D gene: TRBD1
CDR3 DNA: TGTGCCAGCAGCTCCGACGAGCGGAACACAGATACGCAGTATTTT; CDR3 protein: CASSSDERNTDTQYF; J gene: TRBJ2-3; CDR3 length: 15; V gene: TRBV7-2; clone size: .; D gene: .